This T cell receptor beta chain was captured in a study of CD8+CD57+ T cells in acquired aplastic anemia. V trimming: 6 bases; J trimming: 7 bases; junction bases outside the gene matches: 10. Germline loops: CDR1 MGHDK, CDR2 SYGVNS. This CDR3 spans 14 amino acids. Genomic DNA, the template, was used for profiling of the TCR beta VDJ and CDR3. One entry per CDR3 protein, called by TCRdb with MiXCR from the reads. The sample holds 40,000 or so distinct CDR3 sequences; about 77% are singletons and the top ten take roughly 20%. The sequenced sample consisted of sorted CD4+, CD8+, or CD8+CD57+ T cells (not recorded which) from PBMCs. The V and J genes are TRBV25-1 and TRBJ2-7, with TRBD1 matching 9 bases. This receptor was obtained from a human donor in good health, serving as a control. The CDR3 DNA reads TGTGCCAGCAGCCAGGGACAGGGACGCGGTGAGCAGTACTTC. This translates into CASSQGQGRGEQYF.